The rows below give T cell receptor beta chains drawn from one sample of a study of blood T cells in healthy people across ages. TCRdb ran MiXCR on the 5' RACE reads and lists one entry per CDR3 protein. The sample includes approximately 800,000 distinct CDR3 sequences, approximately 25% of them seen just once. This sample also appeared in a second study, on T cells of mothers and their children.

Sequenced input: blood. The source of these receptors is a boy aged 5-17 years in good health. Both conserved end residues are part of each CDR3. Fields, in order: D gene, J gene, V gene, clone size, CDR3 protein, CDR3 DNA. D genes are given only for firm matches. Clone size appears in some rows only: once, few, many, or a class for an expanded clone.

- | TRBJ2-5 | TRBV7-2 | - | CASSARSTQYF | TGTGCCAGCAGCGCCAGATCGACCCAGTACTTC
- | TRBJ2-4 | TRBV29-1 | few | CSVLRKPRDIQYF | TGCAGCGTTTTAAGGAAGCCTAGGGACATTCAGTACTTC
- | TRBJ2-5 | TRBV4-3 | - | CASSQDSGGPETQYF | TGCGCCAGCAGCCAAGATTCCGGGGGCCCAGAGACCCAGTACTTC
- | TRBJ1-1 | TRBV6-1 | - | CASSEWTATEAFF | TGTGCCAGCAGTGAATGGACAGCCACTGAAGCTTTCTTT
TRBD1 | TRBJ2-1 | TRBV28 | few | CAGARTGLGEQFF | TGTGCCGGGGCTCGGACAGGGCTCGGTGAGCAGTTCTTC
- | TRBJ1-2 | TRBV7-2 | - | CASSLVAGRGNYGYTF | TGTGCCAGCAGCTTAGTGGCAGGGCGGGGGAACTATGGCTACACCTTC
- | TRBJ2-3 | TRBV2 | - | CASNDGRLTDTQYF | TGTGCCAGCAATGATGGGAGGCTTACAGATACGCAGTATTTT
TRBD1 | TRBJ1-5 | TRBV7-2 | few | CASSQTGGWGNQPQHF | TGTGCCAGCAGCCAAACAGGGGGCTGGGGCAATCAGCCCCAGCATTTT
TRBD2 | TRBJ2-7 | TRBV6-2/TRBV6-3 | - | CASSPGPAGGAYEQYF | TGTGCCAGCAGCCCCGGACCAGCGGGAGGTGCCTACGAGCAGTACTTC
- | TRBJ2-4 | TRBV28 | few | CASSLLDLKQIQYF | TGTGCCAGCAGTTTACTTGACCTCAAACAGATTCAGTACTTC
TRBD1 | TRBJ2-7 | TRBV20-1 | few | CSAAGDRVVHEQYF | TGCAGTGCCGCCGGAGACAGGGTAGTCCACGAGCAGTACTTC
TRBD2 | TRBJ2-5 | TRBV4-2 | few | CASSARTGLAGGGETQYF | TGTGCCAGCAGCGCCCGGACAGGACTAGCGGGAGGAGGAGAGACCCAGTACTTC
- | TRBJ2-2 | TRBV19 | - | CASSIQDRNTGELFF | TGTGCCAGTAGTATACAGGACAGGAACACCGGGGAGCTGTTTTTT
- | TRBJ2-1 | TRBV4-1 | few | CASSQLALQYYNEQFF | TGCGCCAGCAGCCAGCTAGCGCTCCAATACTACAATGAGCAGTTCTTC
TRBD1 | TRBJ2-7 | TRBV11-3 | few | CASSNSDRGYEQYF | TGTGCCAGCAGCAACTCGGACAGGGGGTACGAGCAGTACTTC
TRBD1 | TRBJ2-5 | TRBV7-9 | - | CASSSRGTGGGQGTQYF | TGTGCCAGCAGCTCTAGAGGGACAGGGGGCGGGCAAGGGACCCAGTACTTC
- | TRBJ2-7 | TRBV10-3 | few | CAISEIDMAFSYEQYF | TGTGCCATCAGTGAGATCGATATGGCATTTTCCTACGAGCAGTACTTC
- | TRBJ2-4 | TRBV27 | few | CASSFGAEVNIQYF | TGTGCCAGCAGTTTCGGAGCGGAGGTAAACATTCAGTACTTC
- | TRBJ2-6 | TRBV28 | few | CASKTPGDTGANVLTF | TGTGCCAGCAAAACACCAGGCGACACTGGGGCCAACGTCCTGACTTTC
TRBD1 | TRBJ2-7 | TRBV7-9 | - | CASSSSSGTASYEQYF | TGTGCCAGCAGCTCAAGCTCCGGGACAGCCTCCTACGAGCAGTACTTC
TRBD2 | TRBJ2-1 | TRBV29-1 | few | CSVDPGLAGEDEQFF | TGCAGCGTGGATCCCGGACTAGCGGGAGAGGATGAGCAGTTCTTC
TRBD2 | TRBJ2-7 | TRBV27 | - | CASRPSGGLLQQYF | TGTGCCAGCCGACCTAGCGGGGGGCTTCTCCAGCAGTACTTC
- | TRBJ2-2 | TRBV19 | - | CASTLGGGELFF | TGTGCCAGTACTCTTGGCGGCGGGGAGCTGTTTTTT
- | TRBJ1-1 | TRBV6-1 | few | CASSLNNLGVMNTEAFF | TGTGCCAGTAGCCTAAATAATCTCGGGGTAATGAACACTGAAGCTTTCTTT
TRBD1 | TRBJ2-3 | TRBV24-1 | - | CATSSGQATDTQYF | TGTGCCACCAGTTCCGGACAGGCCACAGATACGCAGTATTTT
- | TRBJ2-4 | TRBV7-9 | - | CASSEGLGNIQYF | TGTGCCAGCAGCGAGGGACTGGGAAACATTCAGTACTTC